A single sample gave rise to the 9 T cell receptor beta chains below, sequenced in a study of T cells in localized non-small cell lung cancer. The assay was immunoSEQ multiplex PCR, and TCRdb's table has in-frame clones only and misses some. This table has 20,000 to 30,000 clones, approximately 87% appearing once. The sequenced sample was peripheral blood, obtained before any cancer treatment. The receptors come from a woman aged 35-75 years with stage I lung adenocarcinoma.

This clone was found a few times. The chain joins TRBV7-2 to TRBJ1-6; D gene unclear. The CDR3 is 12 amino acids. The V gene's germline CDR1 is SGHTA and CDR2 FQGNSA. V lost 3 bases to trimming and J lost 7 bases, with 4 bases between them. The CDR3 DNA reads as TGTGCCAGCAGCTTCCCAAATTCACCCCTCCACTTT. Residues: CASSFPNSPLHF.

DNA for the CDR3: TGTGCCAGAAGCCTACACCCTGCGTCACTTAATGAGCAGTTCTTC. This codes for CARSLHPASLNEQFF. This sequence joins TRBV5-3 and TRBJ2-1; no firm D call. TRBV5-3 is sorted into the ORF group, with uncertain function. V lost 4 bases to trimming and J lost 7 bases, with 18 bases between them. This CDR3 contains 15 residues.

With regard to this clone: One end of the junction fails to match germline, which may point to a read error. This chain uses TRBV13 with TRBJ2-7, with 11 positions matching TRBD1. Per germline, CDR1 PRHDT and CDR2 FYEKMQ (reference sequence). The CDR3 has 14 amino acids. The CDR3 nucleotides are TGTGCCAGCACCTTACAGGGACAGGGGGACGAGCAGTACTTC. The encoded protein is CASTLQGQGDEQYF.

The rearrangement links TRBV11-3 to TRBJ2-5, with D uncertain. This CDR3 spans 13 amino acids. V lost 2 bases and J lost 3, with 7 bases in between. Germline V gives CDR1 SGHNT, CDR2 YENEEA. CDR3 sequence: CASSLTAEETQYF. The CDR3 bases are TGTGCCAGCAGCTTAACCGCGGAAGAGACCCAGTACTTC.

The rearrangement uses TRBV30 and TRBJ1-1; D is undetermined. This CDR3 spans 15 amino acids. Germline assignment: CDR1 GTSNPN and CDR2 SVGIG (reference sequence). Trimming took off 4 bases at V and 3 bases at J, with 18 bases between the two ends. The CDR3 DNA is TGTGCCTGGAACGCTCCACCTGGATGGGACACTGAAGCTTTCTTT. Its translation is CAWNAPPGWDTEAFF.

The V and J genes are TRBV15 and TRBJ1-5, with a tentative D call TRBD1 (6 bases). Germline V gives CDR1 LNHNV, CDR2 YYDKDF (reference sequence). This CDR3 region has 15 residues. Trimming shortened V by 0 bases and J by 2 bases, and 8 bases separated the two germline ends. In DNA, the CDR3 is TGTGCCACCAGCAGAGATCCAGGGGGCAATCAGCCCCAGCATTTT. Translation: CATSRDPGGNQPQHF.

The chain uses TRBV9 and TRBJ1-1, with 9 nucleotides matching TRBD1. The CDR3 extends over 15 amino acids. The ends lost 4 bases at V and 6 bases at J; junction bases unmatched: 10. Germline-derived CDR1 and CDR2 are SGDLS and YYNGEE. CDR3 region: CASSQSGQGTAEAFF. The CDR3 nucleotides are TGTGCCAGCAGCCAATCAGGACAGGGGACCGCTGAAGCTTTCTTT.

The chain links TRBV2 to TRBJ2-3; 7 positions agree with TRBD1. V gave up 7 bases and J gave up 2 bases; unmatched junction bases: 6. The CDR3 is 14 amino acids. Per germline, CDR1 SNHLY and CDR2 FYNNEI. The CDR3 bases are TGTGCCAGCACCCGACAGGGTATCACAGATACGCAGTATTTT. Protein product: CASTRQGITDTQYF.

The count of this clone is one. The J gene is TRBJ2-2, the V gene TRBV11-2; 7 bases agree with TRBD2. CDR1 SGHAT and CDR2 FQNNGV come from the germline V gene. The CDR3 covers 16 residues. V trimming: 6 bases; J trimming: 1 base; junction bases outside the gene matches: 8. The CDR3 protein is CASRGLRGRNTGELFF. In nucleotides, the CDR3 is TGTGCCAGCAGGGGATTGCGGGGGAGGAACACCGGGGAGCTGTTTTTT.